Listed here are 29 T cell receptor beta chains from one sample, sequenced in a study of blood T cell repertoires in COVID-19. Some clones are missing from TCRdb's copy, which holds only in-frame ones; the method was immunoSEQ multiplex PCR. The data hold 300,000 to 450,000 clones, with approximately 81% observed a single time. Sequenced input: peripheral blood. The receptors here all came from a woman aged 18-29 years with acute or convalescent COVID-19.

The chain employs TRBV5-6 and TRBJ2-7, with TRBD1 matching over 9 bases. The CDR3 is 17 amino acids. Per the germline V gene, CDR1 is SGHDT and CDR2 is YYEEEE. V was clipped by 4 bases and J by 2 bases; unmatched bases: 13. The CDR3 DNA is TGTGCCAGCAGCGGGGCTCACCGGGGACAGGGCACCTACGAGCAGTACTTC. Protein product: CASSGAHRGQGTYEQYF.

The gene calls are TRBV10-2 and TRBJ2-7, with TRBD1 matching over 9 bases. Germline CDR1 WSHSY, CDR2 SAAADI. This CDR3 spans 13 amino acids. V shed 5 bases, J shed 4 bases, and the junction held 3 bases outside the gene matches. The CDR3 protein is CASSRDRDYEQYF. CDR3 sequence (DNA): TGCGCCAGCAGTAGGGACAGGGATTACGAGCAGTACTTC.

The rearrangement uses TRBV7-2 and TRBJ1-1; the D gene is possibly TRBD1 (5 bases). The CDR3 loop spans 14 amino acids. The germline V and J ends were trimmed by 5 bases and 1 base, with 11 bases remaining between them. The germline CDR1 and CDR2 sequences are SGHTA and FQGNSA. The CDR3 bases are TGTGCCAGCAGCCTGGGACTTCCGAACACTGAAGCTTTCTTT. It translates to CASSLGLPNTEAFF. Variable domain in full (rest from reference TRBV7-2 and TRBJ1-1): GAGVSQSPSNKVTEKGKDVELRCDPISGHTALYWYRQSLGQGLEFLIYFQGNSAPDKSGLPSDRFSAERTGGSVSTLTIQRTQQEDSAVYLCASSLGLPNTEAFFGQGTRLTVV.

In its sample, this clone was seen a few times. The chain carries TRBV27 and TRBJ1-1, with a possible D match to TRBD1 (5 bases). Trimming stripped 6 bases from V and 0 bases from J, with 8 bases between. Germline V gene data show CDR1 as MNHEY and CDR2 as SMNVEV (reference sequence). The CDR3 loop spans 13 amino acids. The chain's CDR3 is CASRGRMNTEAFF. The CDR3 DNA sequence: TGTGCCAGCAGGGGGCGTATGAACACTGAAGCTTTCTTT.

The chain joins TRBV9 to TRBJ2-3, with 8 bases identical to TRBD2. Germline CDR1 and CDR2: SGDLS and YYNGEE. Trimming at V came to 0 bases and at J to 4 bases, leaving 1 base not matched to a gene. The CDR3 is 14 amino acids. The CDR3 DNA is TGTGCCAGCAGCGTAGACGGGAGGGCAGATACGCAGTATTTT. Its protein is CASSVDGRADTQYF.

This chain joins TRBV19 and TRBJ2-1; 10 bases match TRBD2. Germline lookup yields CDR1 LNHDA and CDR2 SQIVND (reference sequence). Unmatched junction bases numbered 10, after V lost 4 bases and J lost 7 bases. CDR3 length: 16 amino acids. The CDR3 bases are TGTGCCAGTAGTAGGACTAGCGGAGGCCTTCTAAATGAGCAGTTCTTC. It encodes CASSRTSGGLLNEQFF.

The chain combines TRBV4-1 with TRBJ2-7, with TRBD1 matching over 9 bases. Germline values: CDR1 MGHRA, CDR2 YSYEKL. The V segment lost 1 base and the J segment 2 bases; nucleotides outside the gene matches: 3. CDR3 size: 15 residues. CDR3 nucleotide sequence: TGCGCCAGCAGCCAAGCAGGGACAGGGACCTACGAGCAGTACTTC. It encodes CASSQAGTGTYEQYF.

The chain employs TRBV18 and TRBJ2-3; possibly TRBD2 for D (6 bases). Germline lookup yields CDR1 KGHSH and CDR2 LQKENI. The CDR3 sequence is 15 residues long. Trimming removed 1 base from V and 4 bases from J, with 12 bases in between. This chain's CDR3 is CASSPRGILADTQYF. The DNA for the CDR3 is TGTGCCAGCTCACCACGCGGGATATTGGCAGATACGCAGTATTTT.

This clone was found many times. This chain joins TRBV21-1 and TRBJ2-7; the table's D gene call, TRBD1, was not cross checked with the DNA. TRBV21-1 is tagged as a pseudogene. This CDR3 comprises 14 residues. As DNA, the CDR3 is TGTGCCAGCAGCAGAACGACAGGCACCTACGAGCAGTACTTC. As protein: CASSRTTGTYEQYF.

The chain recombines TRBV10-2 with TRBJ1-5; possibly TRBD1 for D (5 bases). Germline V gives CDR1 WSHSY, CDR2 SAAADI. Trimming took off 6 bases at V and 8 bases at J, with 17 bases between the two ends. The CDR3 length is 14 residues. Written as DNA, the CDR3 is TGCGCCAGCAGGGGGGGGACGGACATCAAGCCCCAGCATTTT. It yields the protein CASRGGTDIKPQHF.

The DNA for the CDR3 is TGTGCCAGCAGTCCAAGGGGGCCTAGCGGGAGCCCCCATGAGCAGTTCTTC. Translated: CASSPRGPSGSPHEQFF. The V gene is TRBV7-3, the J gene TRBJ2-1; 10 bases agree with TRBD2. There are 17 residues in the CDR3. Unmatched junction bases numbered 16, after V lost 6 bases and J lost 8 bases. Germline assignment: CDR1 SGHTA and CDR2 FQGTGA.

This rearrangement joins TRBV7-9 to TRBJ2-1; TRBD2 aligns across 9 bases. CDR1 and CDR2 (germline): SEHNR, FQNEAQ (reference sequence). There are 14 residues in the CDR3. V trimming: 7 bases; J trimming: 6 bases; junction bases outside the gene matches: 7. The CDR3 DNA follows: TGTGCCAGCAATCCAGCGGGAGGAGGCAATGAGCAGTTCTTC. Translation gives CASNPAGGGNEQFF.

This clone was found once. V is TRBV19 and J is TRBJ1-6, with 10 bases aligning to TRBD1. CDR1 and CDR2 from the germline V gene are LNHDA and SQIVND (reference sequence). The length of the CDR3 is 19 residues. The ends lost 5 bases at V and 10 bases at J; junction bases unmatched: 20. The CDR3 bases are TGTGCCAGTAGTGTTCCGAAGCCGGGACAGGGGCTGAGGGTATCACCCCTCCACTTT. It translates to CASSVPKPGQGLRVSPLHF.

J is TRBJ1-2 and V is TRBV30; 9 nucleotides align to TRBD1. This CDR3 has 14 amino acids. The trim removed 5 bases at V and 4 bases at J, leaving 8 bases unmatched. Germline CDR1 reads GTSNPN; CDR2 reads SVGIG (reference sequence). The chain's CDR3 is CAWARDRAFYGYTF. DNA of the CDR3: TGTGCCTGGGCACGGGACAGGGCCTTCTATGGCTACACCTTC.

The chain joins TRBV6-5 to TRBJ1-2; the D gene is possibly TRBD1 (5 bases). V lost 2 bases and J 5 bases, leaving 18 bases between the germline ends. Germline loops: CDR1 MNHEY, CDR2 SVGAGI. The CDR3 covers 16 residues. The DNA for the CDR3 is TGTGCCAGCAGTTACGCACGAACGGGGGGTTCTTATGGCTACACCTTC. It is translated as CASSYARTGGSYGYTF.

This sequence joins TRBV7-7 and TRBJ1-1; D may be TRBD1 (5 bases). Germline loops: CDR1 SSHAT, CDR2 FNYEAQ (reference sequence). Trimming pared 1 base from V and 4 bases from J, leaving 7 bases between. The CDR3 has 13 amino acids. The CDR3 nucleotides read TGTGCCAGCAGCTTAGGTACAGGCACTGAAGCTTTCTTT. It codes for CASSLGTGTEAFF.

The V gene is TRBV28, the J gene TRBJ1-5, with D maybe TRBD1 (6 bases). The CDR3 covers 13 residues. Germline CDR1 reads MDHEN; CDR2 reads SYDVKM. V gave up 8 bases and J gave up 0 bases, with 8 bases separating them. The CDR3 DNA sequence: TGTGCCAGCCAGGACAGTAGCAATCAGCCCCAGCATTTT. Amino acids: CASQDSSNQPQHF.

The chain joins TRBV7-3 to TRBJ2-5, with no clear D. The V gene's germline CDR1 is SGHTA and CDR2 FQGTGA. V was trimmed by 1 base and J by 0 bases, leaving 6 bases between them. The CDR3 contains 14 residues. This chain's CDR3 is CASSLNANQETQYF. CDR3 in DNA: TGTGCCAGCAGCTTAAATGCGAACCAAGAGACCCAGTACTTC.

V gene TRBV18 combines with J gene TRBJ2-5; 7 bases fit TRBD2. With 4 bases clipped from V and 1 base from J, the junction kept 3 bases outside the gene matches. From germline, CDR1 is KGHSH and CDR2 LQKENI. The CDR3 length is 14 residues. In DNA, the CDR3 is TGTGCCAGCTCACGACCGGGGGGCCAAGAGACCCAGTACTTC. Its protein product is CASSRPGGQETQYF. The variable domain in full, with the rest retrieved from reference TRBV18 and TRBJ2-5, is NAGVMQNPRHLVRRRGQEARLRCSPMKGHSHVYWYRQLPEEGLKFMVYLQKENIIDESGMPKERFSAEFPKEGPSILRIQQVVRGDSAAYFCASSRPGGQETQYFGPGTRLLVL.

This clone was seen a few times. The rearrangement links TRBV7-9 to TRBJ1-1; no clear D. Trimming cost V 3 bases and J 0 bases, with 8 bases left between them. Germline V gives CDR1 SEHNR, CDR2 FQNEAQ (reference sequence). This CDR3 spans 14 amino acids. The CDR3 nucleotides read TGTGCCAGCAGCTTCGGGGTAATGAACACTGAAGCTTTCTTT. The encoded protein is CASSFGVMNTEAFF.

This rearrangement joins TRBV5-6 to TRBJ2-1; D not certain. V was shortened by 3 bases and J by 4 bases, with 11 bases between the two germline ends. Germline values: CDR1 SGHDT, CDR2 YYEEEE. This CDR3 spans 14 amino acids. The CDR3 sequence: CASSYGPTYNEQFF. CDR3 coding DNA: TGTGCCAGCAGCTATGGTCCCACTTACAATGAGCAGTTCTTC.

The chain combines TRBV11-2 with TRBJ2-3; TRBD2 matches 11 bases. CDR1 and CDR2 from the germline V gene are SGHAT and FQNNGV. V dropped 5 bases and J dropped 1; count of bases not matched to a gene: 5. The CDR3 covers 16 residues. The DNA for the CDR3 is TGTGCCAGCAGCCCACCGGGACTAGCGGGCACAGATACGCAGTATTTT. Protein product: CASSPPGLAGTDTQYF.

The rearrangement joins TRBV30 to TRBJ1-2; D is undetermined. The V gene's germline CDR1 is GTSNPN and CDR2 SVGIG (reference sequence). Trimming took off 6 bases at V and 1 base at J, with 12 bases between the two ends. This CDR3 is built from 13 residues. CDR3 sequence (DNA): TGTGCCTGCCAGGACTTGGTTAACTATGGCTACACCTTC. It is translated as CACQDLVNYGYTF.

The chain couples TRBV5-4 to TRBJ2-4, with D perhaps TRBD1 (6 bases). This CDR3 region has 13 residues. Germline values: CDR1 SGHNT, CDR2 YYREEE (reference sequence). Trimming removed 4 bases at V and 7 bases at J, with 12 bases between. The CDR3, as DNA: TGTGCCAGCAGCCCATACCAGGGGAACATTCAGTACTTC. This sequence encodes CASSPYQGNIQYF.

The chain carries TRBV5-1 and TRBJ2-2; tentative D call: TRBD1 (5 bases). V lost 6 bases to trimming and J lost 6 bases, with 15 bases between them. Germline V gene data show CDR1 as SGHRS and CDR2 as YFSETQ. The CDR3 spans 14 residues. The CDR3 DNA reads as TGCGCCAGCAAGATCCAGGGCGAAGCCGGGGAGCTGTTTTTT. It specifies CASKIQGEAGELFF. The full variable domain, with the rest looked up from reference TRBV5-1 and TRBJ2-2, is KAGVTQTPRYLIKTRGQQVTLSCSPISGHRSVSWYQQTPGQGLQFLFEYFSETQRNKGNFPGRFSGRQFSNSRSEMNVSTLELGDSALYLCASKIQGEAGELFFGEGSRLTVL.

V is TRBV5-8 and J is TRBJ2-2; tentative D call: TRBD2 (5 bases). V lost 8 bases to trimming and J lost 0 bases, with 8 bases between them. The germline gives CDR1 SGHTS, CDR2 YDEGEE. The CDR3 loop spans 13 amino acids. DNA for the CDR3: TGTGCCAGGCGGGCCGCGAACACCGGGGAGCTGTTTTTT. This codes for CARRAANTGELFF.

The chain joins TRBV6-6 to TRBJ2-2; 8 nucleotides match TRBD1. The CDR3 totals 16 residues. V was clipped by 4 bases and J by 0 bases; unmatched bases: 4. Germline-derived CDR1 and CDR2 are MNHNY and SVGAGI (reference sequence). CDR3 region: CASSSRTGSNTGELFF. Written as DNA, the CDR3 is TGTGCCAGCAGTTCGAGGACAGGGTCGAACACCGGGGAGCTGTTTTTT.

The chain has TRBV7-8 and TRBJ2-7, with TRBD1 as a possible D gene (7 bases). The CDR3 is 14 amino acids. Germline V gene lookup returns CDR1 SGHVS and CDR2 FQNEAQ. Trimming shortened V by 7 bases and J by 6 bases, and 19 bases separated the two germline ends. The CDR3 nucleotides are TGTGCCAGCAACCAGGGGGGATCTCTAGGCGAGCAGTACTTC. It translates to CASNQGGSLGEQYF.

V gene TRBV6-5 combines with J gene TRBJ1-1, with D possibly being TRBD1 (6 bases). V was trimmed by 6 bases and J by 6 bases, leaving 14 bases between them. The germline V gene has CDR1 MNHEY and CDR2 SVGAGI. This CDR3 has 13 amino acids. CDR3 amino acids: CASSPSGGSEAFF. CDR3 DNA: TGTGCCAGCAGCCCGAGCGGGGGCTCTGAAGCTTTCTTT.